This T cell receptor beta chain was identified in a study of shared T cell receptors in the human thymus. Measured with immunoSEQ multiplex PCR; TCRdb has only the in-frame clones, and not every one. Of hundreds of thousands of clones listed, more than 85% are singletons. The CDR3 covers 16 residues. From germline, CDR1 is MRHNA and CDR2 SNTAGT. Trimming removed 7 bases from V and 0 bases from J, with 19 bases in between. The chain uses TRBV6-4 and TRBJ2-7, with D perhaps matching TRBD1 or TRBD2 (6 bases each). The sequencing input was thymocytes. This receptor was identified in a human donor. CDR3 residues: CASTRGKTGASYEQYF. The CDR3 nucleotides read TGTGCCAGCACCCGGGGGAAAACGGGGGCCTCCTACGAGCAGTACTTC.